This T cell receptor (beta chain) came from a study of cytomegalovirus exposure and HLA in healthy donors. V gave up 5 bases and J gave up 6 bases; unmatched junction bases: 11. CDR1 is MNHEY, CDR2 SMNVEV, per germline (reference sequence). The CDR3 has 15 residues. Worth noting for this clone: Its antigen is still unknown.

Points from the study as a whole: There were reportedly fewer N-insertions in an Asian-associated ancestry cluster than the roughly 610-donor mean, in a later analysis. Sequencing probably produced one cluster of sequence variants that were highly shared. The dataset shows that most TCR sequences were rare, while some public TCRs occurred in many donors. Earlier analysis looked at TCR beta V segments, and most were productive about 87% or about 30% of the time.

The PCR was carried out with 60 Vbeta primers and 13 Jbeta primers. This table comes from immunoSEQ multiplex PCR, and its TCRdb copy is limited to in-frame clones, with some not included. Among 100,000 or so clones listed, around 80% were seen once. The chain couples TRBV27 to TRBJ2-7, with 9 bases fitting TRBD1. The sequenced sample consisted of PBMCs. This receptor was taken from a woman aged 50 to 65 in good health and CMV-seropositive. The CDR3 nucleotides read TGTGCCAGCAGTCCGGGCCGGGACAGGGTTGCCGAGCAGTACTTC. This sequence encodes CASSPGRDRVAEQYF.